These 18 T cell receptor beta chains originate from one sample sequenced in a study of cytomegalovirus exposure and HLA in healthy donors. The PCR was carried out with 60 Vbeta primers and 13 Jbeta primers. Sequencing used immunoSEQ multiplex PCR; TCRdb keeps in-frame clones, though not all of them. The sample has 130,000 to 150,000 clones. Sequences were obtained from PBMCs. The source of these receptors is a woman aged 50 to 60 in good health and CMV-seronegative.

The rearrangement uses TRBV30 and TRBJ1-5, with TRBD1 matching over 9 bases. Trimming at V came to 2 bases and at J to 4 bases, leaving 15 bases not matched to a gene. CDR3 size: 18 residues. The germline gives CDR1 GTSNPN, CDR2 SVGIG (reference sequence). CDR3 in amino acids: CAWSSGQTGGGRNQPQHF. In DNA form, the CDR3 reads TGTGCCTGGAGTTCCGGTCAGACAGGGGGGGGAAGAAATCAGCCCCAGCATTTT.

The V call is TRBV6-6, the J call TRBJ1-2, with a tentative D call TRBD1 (6 bases). CDR1 and CDR2 (germline): MNHNY, SVGAGI (reference sequence). The CDR3 sequence is 15 residues long. V dropped 6 bases and J dropped 5 bases, with 19 bases sitting between them. CDR3 protein: CASRTDGGLGYGYTF. The CDR3 coding sequence is TGTGCCAGCAGGACGGATGGGGGCTTGGGATATGGCTACACCTTC.

The chain is built from TRBV30 and TRBJ2-2; D call uncertain. Germline V gene sequence: CDR1 GTSNPN, CDR2 SVGIG (reference sequence). The CDR3 sequence is 14 residues long. V was cut by 2 bases and J by 6 bases, with 13 bases left in between. In nucleotides, the CDR3 is TGTGCCTGGAGTTCCGCTCCCGGGTCCGGGGAGCTGTTTTTT. Protein product: CAWSSAPGSGELFF.

CDR3 region: CASSEYLSEAFF. The CDR3 DNA is TGTGCCAGCAGTGAATATCTTAGTGAAGCTTTCTTT. V usage is TRBV6-1 and J usage is TRBJ1-1; unclear D gene. There are 12 residues in the CDR3. Germline assignment: CDR1 MNHNS and CDR2 SASEGT. V gave up 2 bases and J gave up 7 bases, with 8 bases separating them.

The genes are TRBV5-4 and TRBJ2-3; D gene unclear. Germline V lookup: CDR1 SGHNT, CDR2 YYREEE (reference sequence). The CDR3 extends over 14 amino acids. Between the trimmed V and J ends, which lost 0 bases and 2 bases, there was a span of 7 bases. The CDR3 sequence: CASSLGQNTDTQYF. CDR3 DNA: TGTGCCAGCAGCTTGGGACAAAACACAGATACGCAGTATTTT.

The V call is TRBV18, the J call TRBJ1-1; weak D call: TRBD1 (6 bases). Trimming removed 3 bases at V and 3 bases at J, with 11 bases between. This CDR3 comprises 14 residues. The V gene's germline CDR1 is KGHSH and CDR2 LQKENI. The CDR3 protein is CASSPRPGDTEAFF. CDR3 in DNA: TGTGCCAGCTCACCGAGACCAGGGGACACTGAAGCTTTCTTT.

The chain carries TRBV5-4 and TRBJ2-7; no clear D. The CDR3 is 15 residues long. Germline V gives CDR1 SGHNT, CDR2 YYREEE (reference sequence). The V gene lost 4 bases and the J gene lost 2 bases, with 16 bases spanning the gap. In nucleotides, the CDR3 is TGTGCCAGCAGCCCACTCGACACGTCGCCCTACGAGCAGTACTTC. Protein sequence: CASSPLDTSPYEQYF. The whole variable domain, filled in from reference TRBV5-4 and TRBJ2-7, reads ETGVTQSPTHLIKTRGQQVTLRCSSQSGHNTVSWYQQALGQGPQFIFQYYREEENGRGNFPPRFSGLQFPNYSSELNVNALELDDSALYLCASSPLDTSPYEQYFGPGTRLTVT.

The CDR3 nucleotides read TGTGCCAGCAGCCCAAACAATGAGCAGTTCTTC. Its translation: CASSPNNEQFF. The chain uses TRBV11-2 and TRBJ2-1; no reliable D call. This CDR3 contains 11 residues. V gave up 5 bases and J gave up 5 bases, with 4 bases separating them. CDR1 and CDR2 from the germline V gene are SGHAT and FQNNGV.

V gene TRBV5-1 combines with J gene TRBJ2-1, with a weak D call TRBD2 (5 bases). This CDR3 region has 13 residues. Looked up from germline, CDR1 is SGHRS and CDR2 is YFSETQ. V lost 0 bases to trimming and J lost 9 bases, with 10 bases between them. Here the CDR3 DNA reads TGCGCCAGCAGCTTGGTACGGGGTGGTGAGCAGTTCTTC. This translates into CASSLVRGGEQFF.

The genes are TRBV6-1 and TRBJ2-3, with 9 positions matching TRBD1. The CDR3 extends over 14 amino acids. Germline trimming cut 6 bases from V and 4 bases from J; bases unmatched to any gene: 5. Germline V gene sequence: CDR1 MNHNS, CDR2 SASEGT. Here the CDR3 reads CASRRDRDPDTQYF. CDR3 sequence (DNA): TGTGCCAGCAGACGGGACAGGGACCCAGATACGCAGTATTTT.

This chain uses TRBV4-1 with TRBJ2-7; D possibly corresponds to TRBD1 (5 bases). Germline loops: CDR1 MGHRA, CDR2 YSYEKL. The germline V and J ends were trimmed by 0 bases and 6 bases, with 18 bases remaining between them. The CDR3 totals 16 residues. CDR3 nucleotides: TGCGCCAGCAGCCAAGATTCCGCAGGGCACAGCCTCGAGCAGTACTTC. Its translation is CASSQDSAGHSLEQYF.

The chain carries TRBV10-3 and TRBJ2-1, with 10 bases matching TRBD2. J was trimmed by 2 bases and V by 3 bases; bases with no gene match: 10. Germline-derived CDR1 and CDR2 are ENHRY and SYGVKD. The CDR3 runs 18 residues. The CDR3 reads CAISDPVAGGRPYNEQFF. CDR3 sequence (DNA): TGTGCCATCAGTGATCCGGTAGCGGGGGGCCGACCCTACAATGAGCAGTTCTTC.

V is TRBV5-6 and J is TRBJ1-2; D is undetermined. V was trimmed by 4 bases and J by 3 bases, leaving 16 bases between them. The CDR3 has 15 amino acids. CDR1 SGHDT and CDR2 YYEEEE come from the germline V gene. The CDR3 sequence: CASSLEEYFDYGYTF. The DNA for the CDR3 is TGTGCCAGCAGCCTGGAAGAGTACTTCGACTATGGCTACACCTTC.

CDR3 nucleotide sequence: TGCGCCAGCAGTGAATGGGAAGACAGGACGACTAACTATGGCTACACCTTC. Translation: CASSEWEDRTTNYGYTF. The V call is TRBV10-1, the J call TRBJ1-2; a weak D match, TRBD1 (6 bases). Per germline, CDR1 WNHNN and CDR2 SYGVQD (reference sequence). The CDR3 covers 17 residues. V lost 3 bases and J 0 bases, leaving 17 bases between the germline ends.

J is TRBJ1-1 and V is TRBV7-2; D is undetermined. Germline V CDR1 and CDR2: SGHTA, FQGNSA. Between the trimmed V and J ends, which lost 5 bases and 11 bases, there was a span of 15 bases. This CDR3 is built from 12 residues. CDR3 DNA: TGTGCCAGCAGCACCGGGAAGGTTAGGGCTTTCTTT. The encoded protein is CASSTGKVRAFF. Variable domain in full (rest from reference TRBV7-2 and TRBJ1-1): GAGVSQSPSNKVTEKGKDVELRCDPISGHTALYWYRQSLGQGLEFLIYFQGNSAPDKSGLPSDRFSAERTGGSVSTLTIQRTQQEDSAVYLCASSTGKVRAFFGQGTRLTVV.

This chain uses TRBV30 with TRBJ1-2; D is unclear. Germline V lookup: CDR1 GTSNPN, CDR2 SVGIG (reference sequence). The CDR3 has 14 amino acids. The V and J ends lost 8 bases and 4 bases respectively, with 20 bases between them. The CDR3 nucleotides read TGTGCCGGTCAGACCGCTAGGCTTCTCTATGGCTACACCTTC. Its translation: CAGQTARLLYGYTF.

This chain joins TRBV27 and TRBJ2-1; the match to TRBD1 covers 10 bases. Germline trimming cut 5 bases from V and 16 bases from J; bases unmatched to any gene: 8. The CDR3 runs 12 residues. In germline, CDR1 is MNHEY, CDR2 SMNVEV (reference sequence). In nucleotides, the CDR3 is TGTGCCAGCAGTGCTCCCGGGACAGGGGAATTCTTC. Residues: CASSAPGTGEFF.

V gene TRBV10-3 combines with J gene TRBJ2-7; 8 bases align to TRBD1. Germline-derived CDR1 and CDR2 are ENHRY and SYGVKD. The trim removed 5 bases at V and 2 bases at J, leaving 5 bases unmatched. This CDR3 has 14 amino acids. The CDR3 here is CAISPDRATYEQYF. CDR3 in DNA: TGTGCCATCAGTCCGGACAGGGCTACCTACGAGCAGTACTTC.